This TCR beta chain comes out of a study of blood T cell repertoires in COVID-19. The germline V gene encodes CDR1 SGHTA and CDR2 FQGNSA. This CDR3 region has 11 residues. V gave up 7 bases and J gave up 4 bases, with 5 bases separating them. Sequencing used immunoSEQ multiplex PCR; TCRdb keeps in-frame clones, though not all of them. The data show 90,000 to 150,000 clones, with roughly four fifths seen just once and under 11% held by the top ten. The TCR originated in a human donor in a cohort sampled during active COVID-19. The V and J genes are TRBV7-2 and TRBJ2-1, with D unresolved. Material: peripheral blood. As DNA, the CDR3 is TGTGCCAGCAATAGATACAATGAGCAGTTCTTC. Residues: CASNRYNEQFF.